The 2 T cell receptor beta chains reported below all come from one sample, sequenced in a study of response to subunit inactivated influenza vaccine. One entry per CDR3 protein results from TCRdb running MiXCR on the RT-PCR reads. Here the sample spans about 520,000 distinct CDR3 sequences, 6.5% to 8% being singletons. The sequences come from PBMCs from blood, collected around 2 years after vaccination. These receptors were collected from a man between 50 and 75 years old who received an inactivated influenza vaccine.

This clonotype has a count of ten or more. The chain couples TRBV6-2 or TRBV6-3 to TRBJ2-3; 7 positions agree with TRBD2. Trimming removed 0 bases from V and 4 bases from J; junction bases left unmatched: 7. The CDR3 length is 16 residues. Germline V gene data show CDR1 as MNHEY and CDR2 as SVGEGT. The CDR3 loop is CASSYSRGGPSDTQYF. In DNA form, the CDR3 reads TGTGCCAGCAGTTACTCGAGGGGAGGGCCATCAGATACGCAGTATTTT.

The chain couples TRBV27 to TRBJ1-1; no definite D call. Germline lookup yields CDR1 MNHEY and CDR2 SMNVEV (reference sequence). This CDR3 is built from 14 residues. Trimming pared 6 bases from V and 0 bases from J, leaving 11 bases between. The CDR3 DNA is TGTGCCAGCAGCTCACTAGCAATGAACACTGAAGCTTTCTTT. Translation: CASSSLAMNTEAFF.